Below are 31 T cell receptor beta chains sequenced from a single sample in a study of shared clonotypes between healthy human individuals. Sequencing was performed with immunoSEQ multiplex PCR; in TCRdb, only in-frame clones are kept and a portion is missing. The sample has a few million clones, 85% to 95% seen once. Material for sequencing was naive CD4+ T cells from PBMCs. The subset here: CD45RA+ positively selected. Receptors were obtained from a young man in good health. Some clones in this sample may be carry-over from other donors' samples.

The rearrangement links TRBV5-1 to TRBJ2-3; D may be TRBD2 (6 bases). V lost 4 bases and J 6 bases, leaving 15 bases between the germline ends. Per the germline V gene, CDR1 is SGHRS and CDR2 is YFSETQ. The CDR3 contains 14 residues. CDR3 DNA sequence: TGCGCCAGCAGCCCCGACTCGGGAGCTGATACGCAGTATTTT. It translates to CASSPDSGADTQYF.

The CDR3 is CASSLRVETQYF. The CDR3 DNA follows: TGTGCCAGCAGCTTGCGGGTGGAGACCCAGTACTTC. The V gene is TRBV5-6, the J gene TRBJ2-5; no reliable D call. Germline lookup yields CDR1 SGHDT and CDR2 YYEEEE. The CDR3 consists of 12 residues. Trimming removed 1 base from V and 5 bases from J, with 6 bases in between.

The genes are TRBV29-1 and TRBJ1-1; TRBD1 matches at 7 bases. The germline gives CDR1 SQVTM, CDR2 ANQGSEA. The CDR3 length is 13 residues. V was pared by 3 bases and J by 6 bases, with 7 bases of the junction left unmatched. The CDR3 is CSVDGRGYPEAFF. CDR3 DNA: TGCAGCGTTGATGGCAGGGGGTACCCTGAAGCTTTCTTT.

CDR3 loop: CASSDSQRYGYTF. Written as DNA, the CDR3 is TGCGCCAGCAGTGACAGTCAGCGTTATGGCTACACCTTC. V is TRBV10-2 and J is TRBJ1-2; D ambiguous. CDR3 size: 13 residues. Trimming pared 3 bases from V and 5 bases from J, leaving 10 bases between. Germline V lookup: CDR1 WSHSY, CDR2 SAAADI.

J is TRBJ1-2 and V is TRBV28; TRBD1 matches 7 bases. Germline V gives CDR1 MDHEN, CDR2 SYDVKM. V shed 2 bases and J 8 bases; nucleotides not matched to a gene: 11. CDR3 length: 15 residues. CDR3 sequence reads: CASSLETGVVSGYTF. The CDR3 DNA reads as TGTGCCAGCAGTTTAGAAACAGGGGTGGTATCCGGCTACACCTTC.

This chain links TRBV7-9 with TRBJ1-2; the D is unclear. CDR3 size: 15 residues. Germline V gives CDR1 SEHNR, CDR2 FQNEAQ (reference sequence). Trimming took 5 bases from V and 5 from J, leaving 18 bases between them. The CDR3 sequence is CASSAGTRGQYGYTF. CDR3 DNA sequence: TGTGCCAGCAGCGCCGGAACCAGAGGGCAGTATGGCTACACCTTC. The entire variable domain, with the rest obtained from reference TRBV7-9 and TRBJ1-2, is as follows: DTGVSQNPRHKITKRGQNVTFRCDPISEHNRLYWYRQTLGQGPEFLTYFQNEAQLEKSRLLSDRFSAERPKGSFSTLEIQRTEQGDSAMYLCASSAGTRGQYGYTFGSGTRLTVV.

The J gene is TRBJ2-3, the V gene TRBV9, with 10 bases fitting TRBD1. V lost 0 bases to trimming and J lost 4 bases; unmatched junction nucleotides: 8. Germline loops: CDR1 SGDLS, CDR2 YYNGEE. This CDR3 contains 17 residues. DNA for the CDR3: TGTGCCAGCAGCGTAGTTGGGACAGGGGTGTTTTCAGATACGCAGTATTTT. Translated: CASSVVGTGVFSDTQYF.

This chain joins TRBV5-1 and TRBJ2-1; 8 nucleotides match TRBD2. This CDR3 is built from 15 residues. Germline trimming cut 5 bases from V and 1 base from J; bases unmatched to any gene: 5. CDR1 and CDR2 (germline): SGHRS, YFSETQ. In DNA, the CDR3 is TGCGCCAGCAGAGGAGCGGGAGTATCCTACAATGAGCAGTTCTTC. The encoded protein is CASRGAGVSYNEQFF. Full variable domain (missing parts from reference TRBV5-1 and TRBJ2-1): KAGVTQTPRYLIKTRGQQVTLSCSPISGHRSVSWYQQTPGQGLQFLFEYFSETQRNKGNFPGRFSGRQFSNSRSEMNVSTLELGDSALYLCASRGAGVSYNEQFFGPGTRLTVL.

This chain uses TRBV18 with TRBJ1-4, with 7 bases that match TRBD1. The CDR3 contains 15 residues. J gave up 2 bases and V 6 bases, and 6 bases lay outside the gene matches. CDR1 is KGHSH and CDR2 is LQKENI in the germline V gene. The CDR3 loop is CASSSEDRTNEKLFF. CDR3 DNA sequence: TGTGCCAGCTCCTCTGAGGACAGGACTAATGAAAAACTGTTTTTT. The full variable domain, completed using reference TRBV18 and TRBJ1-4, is NAGVMQNPRHLVRRRGQEARLRCSPMKGHSHVYWYRQLPEEGLKFMVYLQKENIIDESGMPKERFSAEFPKEGPSILRIQQVVRGDSAAYFCASSSEDRTNEKLFFGSGTQLSVL.

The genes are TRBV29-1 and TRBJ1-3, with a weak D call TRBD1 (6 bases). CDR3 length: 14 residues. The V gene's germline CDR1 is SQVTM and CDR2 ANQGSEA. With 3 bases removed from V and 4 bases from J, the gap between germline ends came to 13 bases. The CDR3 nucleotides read TGCAGCGTTGATAGCCGGGGGCCAGGAAACACCATATATTTT. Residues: CSVDSRGPGNTIYF.

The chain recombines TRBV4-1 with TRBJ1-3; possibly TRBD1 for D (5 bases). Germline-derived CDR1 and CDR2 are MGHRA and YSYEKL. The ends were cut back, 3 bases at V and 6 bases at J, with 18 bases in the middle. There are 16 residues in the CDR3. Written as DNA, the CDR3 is TGCGCCAGCAGCCAGGCCCTAGGACGGGGGACAAACACCATATATTTT. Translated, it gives CASSQALGRGTNTIYF.

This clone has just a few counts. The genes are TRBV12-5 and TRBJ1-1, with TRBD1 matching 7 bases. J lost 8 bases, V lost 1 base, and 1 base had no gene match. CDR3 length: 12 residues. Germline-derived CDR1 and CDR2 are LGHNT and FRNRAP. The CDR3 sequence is CASGLEGQEAFF. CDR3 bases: TGTGCTAGTGGTTTGGAGGGACAGGAAGCTTTCTTT.

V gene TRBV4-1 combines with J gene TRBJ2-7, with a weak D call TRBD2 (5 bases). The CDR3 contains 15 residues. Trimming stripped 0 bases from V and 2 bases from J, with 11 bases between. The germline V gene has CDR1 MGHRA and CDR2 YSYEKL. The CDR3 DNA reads TGCGCCAGCAGCCAAGATCTAGCAGGTACCTACGAGCAGTACTTC. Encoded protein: CASSQDLAGTYEQYF.

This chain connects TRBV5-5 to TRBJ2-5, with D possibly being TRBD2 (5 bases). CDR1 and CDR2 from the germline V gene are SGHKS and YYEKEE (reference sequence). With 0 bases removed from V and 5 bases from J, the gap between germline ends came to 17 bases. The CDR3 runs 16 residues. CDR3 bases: TGTGCCAGCAGCTTGGAATTCCCGCAGGACTGGGAGACCCAGTACTTC. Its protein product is CASSLEFPQDWETQYF.

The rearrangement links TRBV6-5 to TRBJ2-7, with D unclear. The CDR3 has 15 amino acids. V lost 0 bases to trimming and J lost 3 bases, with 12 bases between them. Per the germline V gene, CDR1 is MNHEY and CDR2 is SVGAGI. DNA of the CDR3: TGTGCCAGCAGTTACTCTGGGGTTTTGGACTACGAGCAGTACTTC. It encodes CASSYSGVLDYEQYF.

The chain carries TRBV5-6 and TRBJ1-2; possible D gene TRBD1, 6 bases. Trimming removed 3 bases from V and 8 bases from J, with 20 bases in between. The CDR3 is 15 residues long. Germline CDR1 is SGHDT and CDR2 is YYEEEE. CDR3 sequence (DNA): TGTGCCAGCAGCTCTTGGGGTACAGGGCTATACGGCTACACCTTC. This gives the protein CASSSWGTGLYGYTF.

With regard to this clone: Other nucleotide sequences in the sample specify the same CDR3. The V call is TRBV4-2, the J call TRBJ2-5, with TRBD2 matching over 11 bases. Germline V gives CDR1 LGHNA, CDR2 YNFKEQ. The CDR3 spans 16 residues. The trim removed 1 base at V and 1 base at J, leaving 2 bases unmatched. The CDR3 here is CASSQGTSGSQETQYF. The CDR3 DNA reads TGTGCCAGCAGCCAAGGGACTAGCGGGTCCCAAGAGACCCAGTACTTC.

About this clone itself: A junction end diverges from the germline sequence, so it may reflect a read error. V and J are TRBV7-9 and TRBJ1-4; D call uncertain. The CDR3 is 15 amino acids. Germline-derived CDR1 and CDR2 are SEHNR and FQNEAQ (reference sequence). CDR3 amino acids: CASSPARPTNEKLFF. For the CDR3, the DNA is TGTGCCAGCAGCCCCGCCCGGCCAACGAATGAAAAACTGTTTTTT.

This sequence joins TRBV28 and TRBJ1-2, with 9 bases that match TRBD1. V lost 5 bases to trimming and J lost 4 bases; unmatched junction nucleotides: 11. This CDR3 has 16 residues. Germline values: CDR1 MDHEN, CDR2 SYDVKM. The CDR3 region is CASSLTTPGQGYGYTF. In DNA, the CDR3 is TGTGCCAGCAGTCTAACCACCCCGGGACAGGGCTATGGCTACACCTTC.

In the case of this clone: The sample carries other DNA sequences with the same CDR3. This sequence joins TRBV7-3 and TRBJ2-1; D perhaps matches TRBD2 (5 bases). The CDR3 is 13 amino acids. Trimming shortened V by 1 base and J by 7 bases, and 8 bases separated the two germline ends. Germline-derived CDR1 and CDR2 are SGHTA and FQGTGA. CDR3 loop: CASSLNRDNEQFF. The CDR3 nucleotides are TGTGCCAGCAGCTTAAACCGGGATAATGAGCAGTTCTTC.

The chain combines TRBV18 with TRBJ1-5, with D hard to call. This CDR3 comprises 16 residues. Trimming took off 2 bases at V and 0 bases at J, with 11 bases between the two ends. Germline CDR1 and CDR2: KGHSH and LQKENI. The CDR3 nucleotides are TGTGCCAGCTCACCATCCGGTAGTTATAGCAATCAGCCCCAGCATTTT. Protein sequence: CASSPSGSYSNQPQHF.

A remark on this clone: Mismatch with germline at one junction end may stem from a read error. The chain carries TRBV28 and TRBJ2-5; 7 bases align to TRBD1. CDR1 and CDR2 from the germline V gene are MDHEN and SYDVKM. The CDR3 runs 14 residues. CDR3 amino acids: CAISRDSQRETQYF. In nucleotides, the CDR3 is TGTGCCATCAGTAGGGACAGCCAACGAGAGACCCAGTACTTC.

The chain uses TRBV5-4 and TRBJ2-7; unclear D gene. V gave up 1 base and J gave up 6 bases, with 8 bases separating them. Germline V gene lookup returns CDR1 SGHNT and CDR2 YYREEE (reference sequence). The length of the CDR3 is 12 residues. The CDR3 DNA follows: TGTGCCAGCAGCTTGAGGGCATCCGAGCAGTACTTC. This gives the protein CASSLRASEQYF.

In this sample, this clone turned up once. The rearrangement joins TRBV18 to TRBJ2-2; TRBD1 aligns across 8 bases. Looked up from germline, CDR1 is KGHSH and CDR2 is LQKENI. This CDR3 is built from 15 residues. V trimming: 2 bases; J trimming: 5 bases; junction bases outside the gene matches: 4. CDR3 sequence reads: CASSPSQGATGELFF. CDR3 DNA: TGTGCCAGCTCACCAAGCCAGGGGGCTACCGGGGAGCTGTTTTTT.

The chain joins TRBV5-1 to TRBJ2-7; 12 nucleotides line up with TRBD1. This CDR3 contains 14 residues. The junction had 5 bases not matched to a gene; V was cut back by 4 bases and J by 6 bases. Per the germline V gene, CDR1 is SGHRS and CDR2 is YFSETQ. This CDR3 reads CASSVGQGAGEQYF. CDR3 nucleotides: TGCGCCAGCAGCGTGGGACAGGGGGCAGGCGAGCAGTACTTC.

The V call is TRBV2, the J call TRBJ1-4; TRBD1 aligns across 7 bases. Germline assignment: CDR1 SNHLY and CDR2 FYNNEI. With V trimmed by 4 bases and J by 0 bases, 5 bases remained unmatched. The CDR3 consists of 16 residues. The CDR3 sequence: CASSGQGTATNEKLFF. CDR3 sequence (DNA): TGTGCCAGCAGTGGACAGGGAACTGCAACTAATGAAAAACTGTTTTTT.

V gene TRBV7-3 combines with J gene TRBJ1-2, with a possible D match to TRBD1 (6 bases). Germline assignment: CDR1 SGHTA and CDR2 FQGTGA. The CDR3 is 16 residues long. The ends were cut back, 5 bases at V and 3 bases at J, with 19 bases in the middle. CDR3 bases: TGTGCCAGCAGCCCCAACCCTAACAGGGTAGACTATGGCTACACCTTC. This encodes CASSPNPNRVDYGYTF.

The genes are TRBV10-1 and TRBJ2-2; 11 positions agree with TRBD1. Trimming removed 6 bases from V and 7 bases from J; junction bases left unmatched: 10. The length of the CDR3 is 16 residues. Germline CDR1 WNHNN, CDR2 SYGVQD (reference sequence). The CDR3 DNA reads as TGCGCCAGCAGCCGAGCCGGGACAGGGGGTTTCGGGGAGCTGTTTTTT. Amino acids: CASSRAGTGGFGELFF.

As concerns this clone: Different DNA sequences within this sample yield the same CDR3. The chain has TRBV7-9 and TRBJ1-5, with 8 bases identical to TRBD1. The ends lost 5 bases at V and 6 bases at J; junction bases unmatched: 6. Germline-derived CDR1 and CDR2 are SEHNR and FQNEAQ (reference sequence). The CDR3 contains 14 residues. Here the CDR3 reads CASSPDRAGQPQHF. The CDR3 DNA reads TGTGCCAGCAGCCCGGACAGGGCAGGTCAGCCCCAGCATTTT.

The CDR3 DNA is TGCGCCAGCAGCTCTAGTCGGACAGGGGGCGCCTACGAGCAGTACTTC. Translating gives CASSSSRTGGAYEQYF. The V gene is TRBV5-1, the J gene TRBJ2-7; 11 nucleotides match TRBD1. The germline gives CDR1 SGHRS, CDR2 YFSETQ. The V gene end was trimmed by 3 bases and the J gene end by 2 bases; junction bases not matched to a gene: 7. The CDR3 has 16 residues.

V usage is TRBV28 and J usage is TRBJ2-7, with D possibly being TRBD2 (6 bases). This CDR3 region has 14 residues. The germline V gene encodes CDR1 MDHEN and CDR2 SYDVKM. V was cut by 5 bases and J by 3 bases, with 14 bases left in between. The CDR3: CASSTGDGSYEQYF. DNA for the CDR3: TGTGCCAGCAGTACGGGGGACGGAAGCTACGAGCAGTACTTC.